The present T cell receptor beta chain was sequenced within a study of CDR3 diversity in severe acne. Unmatched junction bases numbered 7, after V lost 4 bases and J lost 6 bases. CDR1 and CDR2 (germline): SGHTS, YDEGEE. This CDR3 has 14 amino acids. The table lists this clonotype with many counts. Via MiXCR, TCRdb re-called the PCR reads, giving one row per CDR3 protein. This sample has more than 85,000 distinct CDR3 sequences, with about half found just once. The sequence came from a male donor in good health, serving as a control. The V and J genes are TRBV5-8 and TRBJ2-3; 8 nucleotides match TRBD2. The sequencing input was blood. The CDR3 DNA reads as TGTGCCAGCAGCCCAGGACTAGCTCGGGATACGCAGTATTTT. Its translation is CASSPGLARDTQYF.